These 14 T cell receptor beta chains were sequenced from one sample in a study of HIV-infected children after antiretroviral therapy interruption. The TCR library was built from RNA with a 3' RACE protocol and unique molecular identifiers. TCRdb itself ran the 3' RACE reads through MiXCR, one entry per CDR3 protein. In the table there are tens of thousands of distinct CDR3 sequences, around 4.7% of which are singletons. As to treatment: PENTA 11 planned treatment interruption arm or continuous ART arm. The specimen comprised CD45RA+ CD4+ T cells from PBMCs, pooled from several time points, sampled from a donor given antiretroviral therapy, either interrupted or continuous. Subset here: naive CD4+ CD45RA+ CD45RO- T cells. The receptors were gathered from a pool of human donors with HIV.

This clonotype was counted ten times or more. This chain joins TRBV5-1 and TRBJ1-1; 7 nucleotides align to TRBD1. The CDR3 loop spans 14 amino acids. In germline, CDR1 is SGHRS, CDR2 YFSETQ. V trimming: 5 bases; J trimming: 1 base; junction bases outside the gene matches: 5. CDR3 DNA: TGCGCCAGCAGTCACGGACAGGAGAACACTGAAGCTTTCTTT. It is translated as CASSHGQENTEAFF. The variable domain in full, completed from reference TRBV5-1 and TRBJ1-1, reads KAGVTQTPRYLIKTRGQQVTLSCSPISGHRSVSWYQQTPGQGLQFLFEYFSETQRNKGNFPGRFSGRQFSNSRSEMNVSTLELGDSALYLCASSHGQENTEAFFGQGTRLTVV.

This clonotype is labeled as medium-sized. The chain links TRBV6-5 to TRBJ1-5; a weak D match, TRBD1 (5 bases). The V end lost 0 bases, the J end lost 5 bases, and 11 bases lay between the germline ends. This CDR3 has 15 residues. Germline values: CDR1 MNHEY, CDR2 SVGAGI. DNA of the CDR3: TGTGCCAGCAGTTACTCACGGGTAGGGGATCAGCCCCAGCATTTT. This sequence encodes CASSYSRVGDQPQHF.

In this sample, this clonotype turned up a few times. Here the CDR3 reads CASLEGGTLHEQYF. Here the CDR3 DNA reads TGTGCCAGCCTCGAAGGGGGAACCCTCCACGAGCAGTACTTC. This chain links TRBV2 with TRBJ2-7; maybe TRBD1 (6 bases). V lost 8 bases, J lost 5 bases, and 19 bases lay in between. Germline CDR1 reads SNHLY; CDR2 reads FYNNEI. The CDR3 has 14 amino acids. The variable domain in full, completed from reference TRBV2 and TRBJ2-7, reads EPEVTQTPSHQVTQMGQEVILRCVPISNHLYFYWYRQILGQKVEFLVSFYNNEISEKSEIFDDQFSVERPDGSNFTLKIRSTKLEDSAMYFCASLEGGTLHEQYFGPGTRLTVT.

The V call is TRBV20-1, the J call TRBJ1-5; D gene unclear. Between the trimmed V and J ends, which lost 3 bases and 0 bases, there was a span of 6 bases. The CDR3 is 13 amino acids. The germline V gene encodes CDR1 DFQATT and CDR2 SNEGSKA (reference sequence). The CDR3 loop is CSASGYSNQPQHF. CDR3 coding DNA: TGCAGTGCTAGTGGTTATAGCAATCAGCCCCAGCATTTT.

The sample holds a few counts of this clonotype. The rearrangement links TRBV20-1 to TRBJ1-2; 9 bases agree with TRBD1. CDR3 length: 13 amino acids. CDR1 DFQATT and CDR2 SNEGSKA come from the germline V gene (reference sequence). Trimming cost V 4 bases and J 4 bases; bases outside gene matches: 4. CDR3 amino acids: CSANRGRAYGYTF. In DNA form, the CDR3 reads TGCAGTGCTAACAGGGGGCGAGCCTATGGCTACACCTTC.

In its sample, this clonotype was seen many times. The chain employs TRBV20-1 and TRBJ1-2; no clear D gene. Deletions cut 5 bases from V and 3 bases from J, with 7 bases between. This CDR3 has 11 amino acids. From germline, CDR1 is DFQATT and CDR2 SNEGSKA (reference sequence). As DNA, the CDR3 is TGCAGTGCTCTCATTGACTATGGCTACACCTTC. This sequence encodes CSALIDYGYTF.

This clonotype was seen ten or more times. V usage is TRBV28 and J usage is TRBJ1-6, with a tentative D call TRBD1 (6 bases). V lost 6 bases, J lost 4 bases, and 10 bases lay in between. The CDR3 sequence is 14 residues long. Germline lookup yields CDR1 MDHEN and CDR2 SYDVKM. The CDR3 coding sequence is TGTGCCAGCAGGAAAGGACAGTATAATTCACCCCTCCACTTT. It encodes CASRKGQYNSPLHF.

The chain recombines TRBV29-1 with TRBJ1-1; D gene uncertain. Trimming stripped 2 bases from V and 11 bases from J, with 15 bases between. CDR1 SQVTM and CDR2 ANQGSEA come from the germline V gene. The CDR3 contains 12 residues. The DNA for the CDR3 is TGCAGCGTTGAATTGTCTTCTATGGGGGCTTTCTTT. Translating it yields CSVELSSMGAFF.

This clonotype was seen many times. The CDR3 loop is CASSTGQNTGELFF. CDR3 coding DNA: TGCGCCAGCAGCACGGGACAGAACACCGGGGAGCTGTTTTTT. This rearrangement joins TRBV5-1 to TRBJ2-2; the D gene is possibly TRBD1 (6 bases). CDR1 is SGHRS and CDR2 is YFSETQ in the germline V gene. This CDR3 contains 14 residues. Trimming stripped 4 bases from V and 1 base from J, with 8 bases between.

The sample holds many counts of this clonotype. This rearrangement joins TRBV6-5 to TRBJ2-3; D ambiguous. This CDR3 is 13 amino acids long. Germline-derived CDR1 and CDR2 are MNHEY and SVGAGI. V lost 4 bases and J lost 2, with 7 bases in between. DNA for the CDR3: TGTGCCAGCAGTTCGCCATCCACAGATACGCAGTATTTT. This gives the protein CASSSPSTDTQYF.

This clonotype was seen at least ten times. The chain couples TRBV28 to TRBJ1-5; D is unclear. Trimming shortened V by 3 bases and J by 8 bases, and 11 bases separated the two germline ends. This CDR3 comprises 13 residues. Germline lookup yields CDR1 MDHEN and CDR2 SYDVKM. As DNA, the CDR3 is TGTGCCAGCAGTTTGCAGGATTGGGAGCCCCAGCATTTT. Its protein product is CASSLQDWEPQHF.

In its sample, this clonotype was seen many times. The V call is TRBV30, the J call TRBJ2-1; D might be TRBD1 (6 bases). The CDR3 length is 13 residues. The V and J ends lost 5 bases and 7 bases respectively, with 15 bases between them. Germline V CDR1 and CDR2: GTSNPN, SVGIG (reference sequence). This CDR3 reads CAWSTVRGNEQFF. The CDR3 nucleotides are TGTGCCTGGTCGACGGTAAGGGGGAATGAGCAGTTCTTC.

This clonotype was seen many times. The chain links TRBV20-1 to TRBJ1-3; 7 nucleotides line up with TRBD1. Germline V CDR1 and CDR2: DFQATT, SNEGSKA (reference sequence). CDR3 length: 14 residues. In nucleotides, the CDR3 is TGCAGGGGCCGTACAGGGGTTTGGGGAAACACCATATATTTT. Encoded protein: CRGRTGVWGNTIYF.

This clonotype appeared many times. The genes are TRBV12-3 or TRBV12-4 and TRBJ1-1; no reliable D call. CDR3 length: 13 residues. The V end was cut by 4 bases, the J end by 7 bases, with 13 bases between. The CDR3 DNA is TGTGCCAGCAGTTGGGTATCGGGGTATGAAGCTTTCTTT. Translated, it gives CASSWVSGYEAFF.